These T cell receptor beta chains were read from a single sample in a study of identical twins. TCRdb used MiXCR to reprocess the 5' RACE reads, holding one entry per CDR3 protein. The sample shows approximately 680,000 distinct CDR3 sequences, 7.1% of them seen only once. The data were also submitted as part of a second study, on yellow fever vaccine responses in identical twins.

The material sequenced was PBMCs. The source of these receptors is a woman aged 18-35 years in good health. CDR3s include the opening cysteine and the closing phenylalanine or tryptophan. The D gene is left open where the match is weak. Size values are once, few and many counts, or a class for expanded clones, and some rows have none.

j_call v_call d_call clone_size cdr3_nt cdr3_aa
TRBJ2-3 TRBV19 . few TGTGCCAGCCGCCCCGGGGGTAGGACAGATACGCAGTATTTT CASRPGGRTDTQYF
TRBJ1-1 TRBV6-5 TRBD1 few TGTGCCAGCAGTTACACAGGGGGGGGGAACACTGAAGCTTTCTTT CASSYTGGGNTEAFF
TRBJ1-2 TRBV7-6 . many TGTGCCAGCAGCTTAGCGGAGACAGGAAACTATGGCTACACCTTC CASSLAETGNYGYTF
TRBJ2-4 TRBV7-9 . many TGTGCCAGCAGCCAAGCGAAACAGGGAGCCAAAAACATTCAGTACTTC CASSQAKQGAKNIQYF
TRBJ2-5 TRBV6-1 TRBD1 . TGTGCCAGCAGTACCAGGGGGCAGGAGACCCAGTACTTC CASSTRGQETQYF
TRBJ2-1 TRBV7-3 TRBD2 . TGTGCCAGCAGCACGGGACTAGCGGGACATGAGCAGTTCTTC CASSTGLAGHEQFF
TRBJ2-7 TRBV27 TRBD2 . TGTGCCAGCAGTTTACGGGGACTAGCGGGAGGGCCGGTATACGAGCAGTACTTC CASSLRGLAGGPVYEQYF
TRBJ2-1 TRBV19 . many TGTGCCAGTAGTTCCCCGAGAATAGCCGCGTACAATGAGCAGTTCTTC CASSSPRIAAYNEQFF
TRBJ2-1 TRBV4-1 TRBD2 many TGCGCCAGCAGCCAAGTTAGTGCTAGCGGAAATGAGCAGTTCTTC CASSQVSASGNEQFF
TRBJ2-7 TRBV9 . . TGTGCCAGCGGCGGAGCCCACGAGCAGTACTTC CASGGAHEQYF
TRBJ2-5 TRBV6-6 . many TGTGCCAGCAGGACTGCTCAAGAGACCCAGTACTTC CASRTAQETQYF
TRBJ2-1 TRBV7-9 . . TGTGCCAGCAGCTTCTTCTCGGGAGAGTACAATGAGCAGTTCTTC CASSFFSGEYNEQFF
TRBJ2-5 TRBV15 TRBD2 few TGTGCCACCAGCAGAGACGGGGGGAGGGAGACCCAGTACTTC CATSRDGGRETQYF
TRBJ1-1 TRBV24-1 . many TGTGCCACCAGGGCAGGGATTGATGGAGTGAACACTGAAGCTTTCTTT CATRAGIDGVNTEAFF
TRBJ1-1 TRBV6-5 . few TGTGCCAGCAGTTACCCCAAAAGTCTGGGGGGGAACACTGAAGCTTTCTTT CASSYPKSLGGNTEAFF
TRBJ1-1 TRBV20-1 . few TGCAGTGCTAGAGCCACCGTGAACACTGAAGCTTTCTTT CSARATVNTEAFF
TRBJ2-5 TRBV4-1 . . TGCGCCAGCAGCCAAGGGGCGGTAGAGACCCAGTACTTC CASSQGAVETQYF
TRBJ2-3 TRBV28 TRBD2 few TGTGCCAGCAGTTTCCCCCCGCGGGGGGGGTATACGCAGTATTTT CASSFPPRGGYTQYF
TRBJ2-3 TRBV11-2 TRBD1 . TGTGCCAGCAGCCGCCAGGGGGATACAGATACGCAGTATTTT CASSRQGDTDTQYF
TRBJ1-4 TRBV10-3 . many TGTGCCATCAGTGGGGGGGAAAAACTGTTTTTT CAISGGEKLFF
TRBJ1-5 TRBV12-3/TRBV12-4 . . TGTGCCAGCAGTTTAGCGCTTACGGGACCCAATCAGCCCCAGCATTTT CASSLALTGPNQPQHF
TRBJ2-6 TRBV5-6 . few TGTGCCAGCAGCCGCGAGGTGTCTGGGGCCAACGTCCTGACTTTC CASSREVSGANVLTF
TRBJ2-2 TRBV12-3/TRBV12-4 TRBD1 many TGTGCCAGCAGTCCAGGACAGGTTAACACCGGGGAGCTGTTTTTT CASSPGQVNTGELFF
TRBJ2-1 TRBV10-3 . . TGTGCCATCAGTGATTCAGGGTTTTCGGCTGAGCAGTTCTTC CAISDSGFSAEQFF
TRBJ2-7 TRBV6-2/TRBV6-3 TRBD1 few TGTGCCAGCAGTTCCCCGGGGGACAGGAGCTCCTACGAGCAGTACTTC CASSSPGDRSSYEQYF
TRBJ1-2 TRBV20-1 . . TGCAGTGCTGGGAGTGTAGCTAACTATGGCTACACCTTC CSAGSVANYGYTF
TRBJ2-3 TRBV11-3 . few TGTGCCAGCAGGTCCCGGAATACGCAGTATTTT CASRSRNTQYF
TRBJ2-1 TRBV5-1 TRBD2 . TGCGCCAGCAGCCCAAGACTAGCGGGAGGGGTTGAGCAGTTCTTC CASSPRLAGGVEQFF
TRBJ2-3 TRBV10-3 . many TGTGCCATCAGTGAGTCGGGGGGACAGACCACAGATACGCAGTATTTT CAISESGGQTTDTQYF
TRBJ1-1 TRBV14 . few TGTGCCAGCAGCCTTGGACCGCCGAACACTGAAGCTTTCTTT CASSLGPPNTEAFF
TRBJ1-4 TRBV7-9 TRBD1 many TGTGCCAGCAGCCACGACAGGGTACTCGAAAAACTGTTTTTT CASSHDRVLEKLFF
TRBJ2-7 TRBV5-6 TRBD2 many TGTGCCAGCAGCCCAGGACTAGCGGAGATCTCCTACGAGCAGTACTTC CASSPGLAEISYEQYF
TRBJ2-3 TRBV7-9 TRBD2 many TGTGCCAGCAGCTTAAACGTGGTAGCGGGAAGTCCAGATACGCAGTATTTT CASSLNVVAGSPDTQYF
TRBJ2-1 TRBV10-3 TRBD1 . TGTGCCATCAGCCTGGGACAGGGACTCTACAATGAGCAGTTCTTC CAISLGQGLYNEQFF
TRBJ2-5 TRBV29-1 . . TGCAGCGTTGAACCCGCCGGAGGAGAGACCCAGTACTTC CSVEPAGGETQYF
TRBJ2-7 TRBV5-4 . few TGTGCCAGCAGCACCCGCTGGGGCTACGAGCAGTACTTC CASSTRWGYEQYF
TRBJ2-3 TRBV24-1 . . TGTGCCACCGGGGGCGAAATGACAGATACGCAGTATTTT CATGGEMTDTQYF
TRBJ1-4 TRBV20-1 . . TGCAGTGCTAGGGCAGCAACTAATGAAAAACTGTTTTTT CSARAATNEKLFF
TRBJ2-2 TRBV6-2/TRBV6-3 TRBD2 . TGTGCCAGCAGTTATCCCGGACTAGCGGGGTCGGTCACCGGGGAGCTGTTTTTT CASSYPGLAGSVTGELFF
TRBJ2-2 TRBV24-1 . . TGTGCCACCAGTGCCCAAACCGACGGCGAAATCGTGACCGGGGAGCTGTTTTTT CATSAQTDGEIVTGELFF
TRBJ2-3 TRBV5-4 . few TGTGCCAGCAGCTTGGAGGGCCCAATAAACACAGATACGCAGTATTTT CASSLEGPINTDTQYF
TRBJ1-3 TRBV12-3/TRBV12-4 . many TGTGCCAGCAGGCCCGGGACCGTGAGCGGAAACACCATATATTTT CASRPGTVSGNTIYF
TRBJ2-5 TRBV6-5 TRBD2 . TGTGCCAGCAGTTACTCGAATGCGGGGGGGCCGAAGGAGACCCAGTACTTC CASSYSNAGGPKETQYF
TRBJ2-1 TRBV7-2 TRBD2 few TGTGCCAGCAGCCCCGGGGGGGCAGGGAATGAGCAGTTCTTC CASSPGGAGNEQFF
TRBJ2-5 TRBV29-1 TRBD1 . TGCAGCGTTGAAGAGGGGGGACAGGGGGCTATATACTTC CSVEEGGQGAIYF